This T cell receptor beta chain was recovered during a study of blood T cell repertoires in COVID-19. About the research overall: The United States, Italy and Spain provided the acute and convalescent COVID-19 samples. PBMCs, B-cell-depleted T cells, or T cells were the source of the cDNA or gDNA that made up the material.

As originally analysed: Estimation of nucleated cell counts was performed using reference gene primer amplification. Produced via immunoSEQ multiplex PCR; TCRdb's table is partial and in-frame only. For V, J and clone size, that table is used; D and trimming come from the DNA. In the table there are 55,000 to 80,000 clones, 70% to 80% of which are singletons. Germline-derived CDR1 and CDR2 are MDHEN and SYDVKM. This CDR3 is 17 amino acids long. After removal of 3 bases from V and 5 bases from J, the junction contained 8 bases not matched to a gene. V usage is TRBV28 and J usage is TRBJ2-1; 12 nucleotides line up with TRBD2. The sequenced sample was peripheral blood. The sequence came from a man in his fifties or sixties with acute or convalescent COVID-19. CDR3 loop: CASSLRSSGRVHNEQFF. The CDR3 DNA reads as TGTGCCAGCAGTTTGCGATCTAGCGGGAGGGTCCACAATGAGCAGTTCTTC.